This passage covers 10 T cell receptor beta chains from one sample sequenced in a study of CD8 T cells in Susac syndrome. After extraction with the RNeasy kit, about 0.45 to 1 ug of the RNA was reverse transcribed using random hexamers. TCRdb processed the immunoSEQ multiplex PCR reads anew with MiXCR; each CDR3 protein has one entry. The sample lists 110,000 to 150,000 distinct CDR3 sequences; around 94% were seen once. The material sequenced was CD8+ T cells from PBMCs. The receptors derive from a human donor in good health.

The DNA for the CDR3 is TGTGCCACCAGCAGGGGCACCTCAATGAAGCACGAGCAGTACTTC. This translates into CATSRGTSMKHEQYF. The rearrangement uses TRBV15 and TRBJ2-7; D unresolved. The germline V and J ends were trimmed by 3 bases and 5 bases, with 17 bases remaining between them. The CDR3 has 15 amino acids. Germline CDR1 is LNHNV and CDR2 is YYDKDF (reference sequence).

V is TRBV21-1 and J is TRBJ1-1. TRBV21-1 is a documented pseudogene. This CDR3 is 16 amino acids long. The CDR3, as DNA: TGTGCCAGCAGCAAATCTCTAAGAAGAATGAACACTGAAGCTTTCTTT. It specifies CASSKSLRRMNTEAFF.

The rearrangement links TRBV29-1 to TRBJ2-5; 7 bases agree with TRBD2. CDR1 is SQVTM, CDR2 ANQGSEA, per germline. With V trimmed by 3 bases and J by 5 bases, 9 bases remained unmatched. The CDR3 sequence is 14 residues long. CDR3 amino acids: CSVDSSGNVETQYF. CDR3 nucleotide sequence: TGCAGCGTTGACTCTAGCGGCAATGTGGAGACCCAGTACTTC.

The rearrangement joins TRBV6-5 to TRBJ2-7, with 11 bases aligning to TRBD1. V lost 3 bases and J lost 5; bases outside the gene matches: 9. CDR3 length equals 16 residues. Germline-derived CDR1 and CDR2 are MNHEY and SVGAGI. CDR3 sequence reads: CASSYTPGTGGHEQYF. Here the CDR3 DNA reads TGTGCCAGCAGTTATACCCCCGGGACAGGGGGACACGAGCAGTACTTC.

Written as DNA, the CDR3 is TGTGCCAGCAGCTCCGGACAGTACGAGCAGTACTTC. This encodes CASSSGQYEQYF. V is TRBV5-6 and J is TRBJ2-7, with a weak D call TRBD1 (6 bases). Germline V CDR1 and CDR2: SGHDT, YYEEEE. The CDR3 loop spans 12 amino acids. Trimming removed 3 bases from V and 4 bases from J, with 8 bases in between.

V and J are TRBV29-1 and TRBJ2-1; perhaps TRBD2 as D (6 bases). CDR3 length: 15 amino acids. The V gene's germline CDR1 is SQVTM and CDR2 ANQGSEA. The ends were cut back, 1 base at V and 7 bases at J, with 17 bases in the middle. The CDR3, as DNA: TGCAGCGTTGAAGCGGGAGATACTACTAAGAATGAGCAGTTCTTC. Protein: CSVEAGDTTKNEQFF.

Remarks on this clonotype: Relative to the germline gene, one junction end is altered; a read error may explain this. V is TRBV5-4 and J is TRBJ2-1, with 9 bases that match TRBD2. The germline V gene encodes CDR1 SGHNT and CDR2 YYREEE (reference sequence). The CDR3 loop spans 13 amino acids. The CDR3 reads CAGSAGTSYEQFF. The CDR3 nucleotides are TGTGCCGGCAGCGCCGGGACTAGCTATGAGCAGTTCTTC.

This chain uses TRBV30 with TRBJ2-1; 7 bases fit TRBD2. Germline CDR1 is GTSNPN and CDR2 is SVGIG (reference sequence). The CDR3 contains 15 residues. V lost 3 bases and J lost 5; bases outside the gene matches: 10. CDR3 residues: CAWRRRGGGNNEQFF. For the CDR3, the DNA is TGTGCCTGGAGGAGGCGGGGCGGGGGAAACAATGAGCAGTTCTTC.

The CDR3 protein is CSARGGLMNTEAFF. In DNA form, the CDR3 reads TGCAGTGCTCGGGGGGGACTTATGAACACTGAAGCTTTCTTT. V is TRBV20-1 and J is TRBJ1-1, with D possibly TRBD1 on 5 matching bases. V lost 5 bases, J lost 0 bases, and 13 bases lay in between. Germline assignment: CDR1 DFQATT and CDR2 SNEGSKA (reference sequence). The CDR3 runs 14 residues.

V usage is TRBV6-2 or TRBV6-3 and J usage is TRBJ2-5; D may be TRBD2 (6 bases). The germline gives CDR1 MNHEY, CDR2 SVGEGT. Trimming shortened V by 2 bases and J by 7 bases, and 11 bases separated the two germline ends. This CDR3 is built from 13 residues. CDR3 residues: CASSYGMGGTQYF. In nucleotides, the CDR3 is TGTGCCAGCAGTTACGGAATGGGAGGGACCCAGTACTTC.